This TCR beta chain was obtained from a study of technical replicates of blood from a few donors (dated by TCRdb to 2015 to 2018). Note on this clone: Its cognate antigen has yet to be identified. No much larger clone exists at a distance of one base, and base qualities are not known.

The library was generated by the immunoSEQ multiplex PCR assay. The table comes from immuneACCESS by way of TCRdb, which keeps in-frame sequences with V and J called. Part of the clones is missing from these tables; in studies checked, under half for an unresolved V gene and the rest for unknown reasons. For this sample the table gives 50,000 to 55,000 clones, of which about 86% were detected only once. 5.5% to 6.5% of the sample is in the top ten clones. Including the terminal cysteine and phenylalanine, the CDR3 comprises 16 residues. Kept here is only the CDR3 DNA, which spans 48 bases and is read in frame from base 1. Compared with germline, V lacks 4 bases and J lacks 3 bases; bases without a gene match: 6. Based on the germline V gene, the CDR1 and CDR2 sequences are SGHRS and YFSETQ.

Input material: PBMCs. The V gene is TRBV5-1 and the J gene is TRBJ2-1, and 11 junctional nucleotides match TRBD2. This sequence was found in a human donor in good health. Some clones in this sample may be carry-over from other donors' samples. The CDR3 protein is CASSGRLAGHYNEQFF. In nucleotides, the sequence is TGCGCCAGCAGCGGACGACTAGCGGGGCACTACAATGAGCAGTTCTTC. With the portions outside the CDR3 filled from the reference TRBV5-1 and TRBJ2-1 genes, the complete variable region becomes KAGVTQTPRYLIKTRGQQVTLSCSPISGHRSVSWYQQTPGQGLQFLFEYFSETQRNKGNFPGRFSGRQFSNSRSEMNVSTLELGDSALYLCASSGRLAGHYNEQFFGPGTRLTVL.